The subject of this entry is one T cell receptor beta chain. What it binds is unknown. This sample was included in a study of T cells in Graves' hyperthyroidism and ophthalmopathy. About the study: Once the initial diagnosis was made, peripheral blood was obtained before any treatment.

V dropped 6 bases and J dropped 3; count of bases not matched to a gene: 9. This CDR3 has 15 residues. The germline gives CDR1 MNHNS, CDR2 SASEGT. Study-level results: Peripheral blood also featured most of the thyroid clonotypes expanded above 0.001. Through a model of 13 V-J features, ophthalmopathy was separated from stable hyperthyroidism.

It was RNA transcripts that yielded the amplified TCR beta CDR3 regions. The HTBI set primed first-round TCR CDR3 RT-PCR. TCRdb reprocessed the multiplex PCR reads via MiXCR and lists one record per CDR3 protein. The repertoire holds about 300,000 distinct CDR3 sequences, 10% to 15% seen once, with 6% to 8% in the top ten. The chain uses TRBV6-1 and TRBJ1-2, with 8 bases identical to TRBD1. Sequencing was done on a sample of blood. This sequence originates from a woman aged 25 to 45 with Graves' hyperthyroidism that later progressed to Graves' ophthalmopathy. This CDR3 reads CASSDQRTGYYGYTF. In nucleotides, the CDR3 is TGTGCCAGCAGCGATCAAAGGACAGGGTACTATGGCTACACCTTC.